This section outlines one TCR beta chain sequence together with its context. As yet, its antigen is unknown. This sample stems from a study of post-analysis software for immune sequencing data. V gave up 5 bases and J gave up 8 bases, with 21 bases separating them. Germline CDR1 reads SGHVS; CDR2 reads FNYEAQ. The CDR3 spans 15 residues. Prepared libraries of TCR beta cDNA carried unique molecular identifiers. TCRdb recomputed calls from the PCR reads with MiXCR, one row per CDR3 protein. The sample yields roughly 670,000 distinct CDR3 sequences, over 45% seen once. Study conclusions and caveats: Four or five TRBV segments were more frequent in patients than controls; TRBV5-6, TRBV5-1 and TRBV20-1 belonged to this group. Significantly lower normalized Chao1 diversity was found in patients with multiple sclerosis relative to controls.

Sequenced sample: blood. This TCR derives from a girl under 10 years old with multiple sclerosis. The rearrangement uses TRBV7-6 and TRBJ1-2; D ambiguous. CDR3 amino acids: CASSPQVREAGGYTF. CDR3 bases: TGTGCCAGCAGCCCGCAAGTCCGTGAAGCTGGGGGCTACACCTTC.